Sequencing of this TCR beta chain was carried out in a study of blood T cell repertoires in COVID-19. Comments on this clone: A junction end diverges from the germline sequence, so it may reflect a read error.

Methods used by the authors: Nucleated cell counts were estimated from reference gene primer amplification. The method was immunoSEQ multiplex PCR; TCRdb's version includes in-frame clones alone and lacks a portion of them. V, J and clone size derive from that table, while D and trimming were established from the DNA sequence. The data hold about 120,000 clones, with about 85% observed a single time. The germline CDR1 and CDR2 sequences are SGHKS and YYEKEE (reference sequence). This CDR3 has 14 amino acids. The V and J genes are TRBV5-5 and TRBJ2-7, with a tentative D call TRBD1 (6 bases). The sequenced sample was peripheral blood. The origin of this receptor is a man between 40 and 49 years old with acute or convalescent COVID-19. The CDR3 sequence is CASSLEGHSNEQYF. The CDR3 DNA is TGTGCCAGCAGCTTAGAGGGACACTCCAACGAGCAGTACTTC.